The clone carrying this T cell receptor (beta chain) was detected only a few times. Its antigen is not identified. TCRdb ran MiXCR on the 5' RACE reads and lists one entry per CDR3 protein. The sample records 280,000 or so distinct CDR3 sequences, less than 9% being singletons. This sample was included in a study of identical twins. Study-wide results and limits: Partly confounded zero-insertion analyses could result from invariant MAIT and iNKT cells.

Germline CDR1 reads SGHAT; CDR2 reads FQNNGV. This CDR3 is built from 13 residues. Germline trimming cut 1 base from V and 7 bases from J; bases unmatched to any gene: 0. These data were also reused for a study on yellow fever vaccine responses in identical twins.

This sequence was found in a woman younger than 30 in good health. The sample taken for sequencing was memory (CD45RO+) T cells sorted from blood. The chain couples TRBV11-2 to TRBJ2-5; the match to TRBD2 covers 10 bases. CDR3 sequence: CASSLGLAGTQYF. The CDR3 nucleotides read TGTGCCAGCAGCTTAGGACTAGCGGGGACCCAGTACTTC. The complete variable domain, with remaining parts taken from reference TRBV11-2 and TRBJ2-5, reads EAGVAQSPRYKIIEKRQSVAFWCNPISGHATLYWYQQILGQGPKLLIQFQNNGVVDDSQLPKDRFSAERLKGVDSTLKIQPAKLEDSAVYLCASSLGLAGTQYFGPGTRLLVL.